The 2 T cell receptor beta chains reported below all come from one sample, sequenced in a study of blood T cell repertoires in COVID-19. Data came from immunoSEQ multiplex PCR; TCRdb stores just in-frame clones and leaves some out. This table holds fewer than 500,000 clones, approximately 87% found once. The sample comprised PBMCs or T cells enriched from blood (not recorded which). The receptors here all came from a man aged 25 to 40 who had recovered from COVID-19.

V is TRBV28 and J is TRBJ1-1, with TRBD1 identical over 7 bases. The V gene's germline CDR1 is MDHEN and CDR2 SYDVKM. After removal of 5 bases from V and 2 bases from J, the junction contained 11 bases not matched to a gene. The CDR3 loop spans 16 amino acids. CDR3 sequence (DNA): TGTGCCAGCAGTGAGACAGGGTGGGTAAGAAACACTGAAGCTTTCTTT. Amino acids: CASSETGWVRNTEAFF.

The V call is TRBV3-1 (or the pseudogene TRBV3-2), the J call TRBJ1-5, with D perhaps TRBD1 (5 bases). The germline V gene has CDR1 LGHDT and CDR2 YNNKEL (reference sequence). The CDR3 is made up of 12 amino acids. V was cut by 8 bases and J by 6 bases, with 11 bases left in between. CDR3 sequence: CASSSGVQPQHF. The CDR3 DNA reads as TGTGCCAGCTCCTCGGGGGTTCAGCCCCAGCATTTT.